One and the same sample provided the 10 T cell receptor beta chains below, sequenced in a study of PD-L1 blockade in urothelial cancer. Profiled with immunoSEQ multiplex PCR; TCRdb holds only in-frame clones, not every one. The data contain around 93,000 clones, approximately 87% of them singletons. Noted time point: peripheral blood 6 weeks after treatment start. The source was PBMCs, collected around atezolizumab (anti-PD-L1) treatment. The receptors were gathered from a man between 65 and 85 years old with urothelial cancer.

This clone was counted a single time. The V gene is TRBV29-1, the J gene TRBJ2-5, with D possibly matching TRBD2 (6 bases). Germline CDR1 reads SQVTM; CDR2 reads ANQGSEA. The CDR3 is 11 amino acids. With 3 bases removed from V and 4 bases from J, the gap between germline ends came to 6 bases. For the CDR3, the DNA is TGCAGCGTTGACGGGGGAGAGACCCAGTACTTC. This encodes CSVDGGETQYF.

This chain's CDR3 is CASSQDVEGGTDTQYF. Written as DNA, the CDR3 is TGCGCCAGCAGCCAAGATGTAGAGGGAGGCACAGATACGCAGTATTTT. This chain connects TRBV4-3 to TRBJ2-3, with D possibly matching TRBD2 (5 bases). CDR1 is LGHNA and CDR2 is YSLEER in the germline V gene. V was pared by 0 bases and J by 1 base, with 11 bases between. The CDR3 extends over 16 amino acids.

CDR3 DNA: TGTGCCAGCACCCACGGAGGCTCTGGGGCCAACGTCCTGACTTTC. Its translation is CASTHGGSGANVLTF. The rearrangement links TRBV6-5 to TRBJ2-6; maybe TRBD2 (5 bases). The CDR3 has 15 amino acids. V lost 7 bases and J lost 0, with 10 bases in between. Germline CDR1 and CDR2: MNHEY and SVGAGI.

The chain combines TRBV7-2 with TRBJ1-4; TRBD1 aligns across 7 bases. CDR1 and CDR2 (germline): SGHTA, FQGNSA. This CDR3 has 16 residues. V was clipped by 5 bases and J by 1 base; unmatched bases: 7. The CDR3 DNA is TGTGCCAGCAGCCCGCTAAGGGGGCAAACTAATGAAAAACTGTTTTTT. It translates to CASSPLRGQTNEKLFF.

The chain carries TRBV12-5 and TRBJ2-7; D unresolved. The CDR3 covers 12 residues. With 2 bases removed from V and 7 bases from J, the gap between germline ends came to 9 bases. Germline V gene sequence: CDR1 LGHNT, CDR2 FRNRAP. CDR3 in amino acids: CASGLLSTEQYF. The CDR3 DNA follows: TGTGCTAGTGGTTTGCTATCCACGGAGCAGTACTTC. The full variable domain, in which reference TRBV12-5 and TRBJ2-7 provide the parts outside the CDR3, is DARVTQTPRHKVTEMGQEVTMRCQPILGHNTVFWYRQTMMQGLELLAYFRNRAPLDDSGMPKDRFSAEMPDATLATLKIQPSEPRDSAVYFCASGLLSTEQYFGPGTRLTVT.

This rearrangement joins TRBV6-4 to TRBJ1-2; the D gene is possibly TRBD1 (5 bases). CDR3 size: 14 residues. Trimming took 0 bases from V and 2 from J, leaving 7 bases between them. From germline, CDR1 is MRHNA and CDR2 SNTAGT. CDR3 sequence reads: CASSDSSGNYGYTF. CDR3 DNA: TGTGCCAGCAGTGACTCGTCAGGGAACTATGGCTACACCTTC.

The chain recombines TRBV7-8 with TRBJ2-1, with 9 bases that match TRBD1. With 4 bases clipped from V and 5 bases from J, the junction kept 12 bases outside the gene matches. CDR1 is SGHVS, CDR2 FQNEAQ, per germline. The CDR3 is made up of 17 amino acids. The CDR3 loop is CASSSPSQGAKDNEQFF. The CDR3 coding sequence is TGTGCCAGCAGCTCTCCGTCACAGGGGGCGAAGGACAATGAGCAGTTCTTC.

Concerning this clone itself: The same CDR3 can be traced to other DNA sequences in this sample. The chain employs TRBV6-5 and TRBJ1-1, with D possibly TRBD1 on 5 matching bases. CDR1 is MNHEY and CDR2 is SVGAGI in the germline V gene. V lost 3 bases to trimming and J lost 8 bases, with 7 bases between them. This CDR3 has 11 amino acids. This chain's CDR3 is CASSYQGEAFF. In DNA form, the CDR3 reads TGTGCCAGCAGTTATCAGGGCGAAGCTTTCTTT.

The chain recombines TRBV19 with TRBJ1-1, with TRBD1 matching over 8 bases. CDR1 LNHDA and CDR2 SQIVND come from the germline V gene (reference sequence). The ends lost 6 bases at V and 5 bases at J; junction bases unmatched: 8. CDR3 length equals 14 residues. The CDR3 region has the DNA TGTGCCAGTAGACGCGAGACAGGGGAAACTGAAGCTTTCTTT. This translates into CASRRETGETEAFF.

V usage is TRBV6-6 and J usage is TRBJ2-7; TRBD2 agrees at 11 bases. The germline V gene encodes CDR1 MNHNY and CDR2 SVGAGI (reference sequence). This CDR3 region has 15 residues. V trimming: 6 bases; J trimming: 3 bases; junction bases outside the gene matches: 7. The CDR3 DNA reads TGTGCCAGCAGCATACCTAGCGGGGGGTTCTACGAGCAGTACTTC. Its protein product is CASSIPSGGFYEQYF.